The T cell receptor beta chain under discussion was sequenced for a study of CD8 T cells in Susac syndrome. Study information: Sequencing included Susac syndrome patients, about six of them with active disease and eight in remission. Patients with Susac syndrome had blood drawn and were at that point therapy-naive, on corticosteroids, or on intravenous immunoglobulin alone.

An amount of RNA that ranged from about 0.45 to 1 ug was reverse transcribed with random hexamers. MiXCR, applied by TCRdb to the immunoSEQ multiplex PCR reads, yields one record per CDR3 protein. The sample yields under 150,000 distinct CDR3 sequences, roughly 94% seen once. General study findings and limits: Expansion of clones was not seen in the CD4+ T cell repertoires of Susac syndrome.

In regard to this clonotype: The antigen remains unidentified.

With 0 bases removed from V and 7 bases from J, the gap between germline ends came to 13 bases. The CDR3 covers 15 residues. Germline V CDR1 and CDR2: SGDLS, YYNGEE. The chain links TRBV9 to TRBJ1-4; D uncertain. Sequencing was carried out using CD4+ T cells from PBMCs. This receptor was taken from a human donor with Susac syndrome. The CDR3 sequence: CASSVGTLKSEKLFF. CDR3 bases: TGTGCCAGCAGCGTAGGGACTTTAAAGAGTGAAAAACTGTTTTTT.